This T cell receptor beta chain originates from a study of blood T cell repertoires in COVID-19. This study enrolled people aged about 18 to 100 from about 24 US geographic areas. Clones were sequenced by immunoSEQ multiplex PCR, and TCRdb holds only the in-frame ones, with some missing. The table has approximately 150,000 clones, 82% seen once. The CDR3 has 12 residues. Trimming left V 2 bases short and J 6 bases short, with 7 bases between. Per the germline V gene, CDR1 is MDHEN and CDR2 is SYDVKM. The chain has TRBV28 and TRBJ1-1; D is unresolved. The sample consisted of PBMCs or T cells enriched from blood (not recorded which). The receptor's source is a man between 60 and 75 years old who had recovered from COVID-19. CDR3 loop: CASSLVVSEAFF. The CDR3 bases are TGTGCCAGCAGTTTAGTAGTTTCTGAAGCTTTCTTT. The full variable domain, rest sourced from reference TRBV28 and TRBJ1-1, is DVKVTQSSRYLVKRTGEKVFLECVQDMDHENMFWYRQDPGLGLRLIYFSYDVKMKEKGDIPEGYSVSREKKERFSLILESASTNQTSMYLCASSLVVSEAFFGQGTRLTVV.